The following is a T cell receptor (beta chain) sequence with its context. Its antigen is unidentified. The data originate from a study of PD-1 blockade in classical Hodgkin lymphoma. About the research overall: On a schedule of every 2 weeks, patients received nivolumab 3 mg/kg intravenously.

Broader study findings: Complete responders' diversity at baseline resembled that of newly diagnosed patients. When set against healthy donors, newly diagnosed patients were reported to show lower baseline TCR diversity.

Time point: cycle 4 day 1 (C4D1), after less than seven weeks of nivolumab. After autologous stem cell transplantation all patients relapsed, and prior brentuximab vedotin exposure differed between cohorts. Libraries were prepared by immunoSEQ multiplex PCR; TCRdb keeps only in-frame clonotypes and omits some of them. The sample has tens of thousands of clones; less than 75% are singletons. The CDR3 is 17 residues long. CDR1 MNHEY and CDR2 SMNVEV come from the germline V gene (reference sequence). V was shortened by 2 bases and J by 4 bases, with 18 bases between the two germline ends. The sample consisted of peripheral blood mononuclear cells (PBMCs), taken before the fourth cycle of nivolumab. V usage is TRBV27 and J usage is TRBJ1-5; a weak D match, TRBD1 (5 bases). The receptor was isolated from a human donor with classical Hodgkin lymphoma. CDR3 in DNA: TGTGCCAGCAGTTTAGGGGCCTACACGGGAACTAATCAGCCCCAGCATTTT. It yields the protein CASSLGAYTGTNQPQHF.